The subject of this entry is one T cell receptor beta chain. This specimen belongs to a study of cytomegalovirus exposure and HLA in healthy donors. CDR1 is SGHRS and CDR2 is YFSETQ in the germline V gene. This CDR3 is 15 amino acids long. V was pared by 3 bases and J by 7 bases, with 8 bases of the junction left unmatched. Method: immunoSEQ multiplex PCR; TCRdb's copy keeps in-frame clones and lacks some. The sample holds 140,000 or so clones; about 90% are singletons and the top ten take roughly 6.5%. This clonotype was sampled from a woman under 40 in good health and CMV-seropositive. Input material: PBMCs. The chain is built from TRBV5-1 and TRBJ1-4, with 8 nucleotides matching TRBD1. CDR3 coding DNA: TGCGCCAGCAGCTCCGGACAGGGACTGAGTGAAAAACTGTTTTTT. Its translation is CASSSGQGLSEKLFF.